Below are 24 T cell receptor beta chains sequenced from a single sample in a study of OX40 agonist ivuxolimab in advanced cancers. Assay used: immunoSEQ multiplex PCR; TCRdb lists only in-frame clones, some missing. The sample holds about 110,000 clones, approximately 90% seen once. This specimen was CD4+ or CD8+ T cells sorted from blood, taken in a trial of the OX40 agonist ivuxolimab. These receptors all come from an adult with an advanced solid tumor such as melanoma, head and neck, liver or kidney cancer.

The CDR3 protein is CASSLGQGARGEKLFF. The DNA for the CDR3 is TGTGCCAGCAGCTTAGGACAGGGGGCGCGTGGTGAAAAACTGTTTTTT. The rearrangement links TRBV7-9 to TRBJ1-4; 10 positions match TRBD1. CDR3 length equals 16 residues. Germline V gene sequence: CDR1 SEHNR, CDR2 FQNEAQ (reference sequence). The V and J ends lost 1 base and 7 bases, in that order; junction bases with no gene match: 6.

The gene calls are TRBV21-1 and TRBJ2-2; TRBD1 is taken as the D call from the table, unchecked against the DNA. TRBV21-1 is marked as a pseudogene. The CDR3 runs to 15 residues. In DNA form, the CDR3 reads TGTGCCAGCAGCTCACACAGGGTTTGCACCGGGGAGCTGTTTTTT. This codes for CASSSHRVCTGELFF.

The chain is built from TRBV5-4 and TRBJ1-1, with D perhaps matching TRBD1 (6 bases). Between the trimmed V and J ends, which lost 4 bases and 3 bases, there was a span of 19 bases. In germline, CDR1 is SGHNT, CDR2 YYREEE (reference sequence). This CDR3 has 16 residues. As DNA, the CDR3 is TGTGCCAGCAGCCGTCTGGGGGGGGCGAGGGACACTGAAGCTTTCTTT. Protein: CASSRLGGARDTEAFF.

The CDR3 DNA reads TGTGCCAGCACTCCCGACCCCACCGGGGAGCTGTTTTTT. Protein product: CASTPDPTGELFF. The rearrangement joins TRBV9 to TRBJ2-2; D is undetermined. V shed 6 bases and J shed 4 bases, with 10 bases lying between them. The CDR3 covers 13 residues. CDR1 and CDR2 from the germline V gene are SGDLS and YYNGEE.

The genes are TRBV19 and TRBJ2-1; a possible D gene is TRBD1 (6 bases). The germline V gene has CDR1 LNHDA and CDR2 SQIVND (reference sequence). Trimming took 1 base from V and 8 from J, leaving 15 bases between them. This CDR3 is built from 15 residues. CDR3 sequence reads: CASSIAATGFDEQFF. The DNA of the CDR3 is TGTGCCAGTAGTATAGCGGCTACAGGGTTTGATGAGCAGTTCTTC.

CDR3 nucleotide sequence: TGTGCCAGCAGTGTACGACACGGGGGCGGCTATGGCTACACCTTC. Translation: CASSVRHGGGYGYTF. The chain combines TRBV25-1 with TRBJ1-2, with D perhaps matching TRBD1 (6 bases). Deletions cut 4 bases from V and 4 bases from J, with 16 bases between. CDR1 and CDR2 from the germline V gene are MGHDK and SYGVNS. CDR3 size: 15 residues.

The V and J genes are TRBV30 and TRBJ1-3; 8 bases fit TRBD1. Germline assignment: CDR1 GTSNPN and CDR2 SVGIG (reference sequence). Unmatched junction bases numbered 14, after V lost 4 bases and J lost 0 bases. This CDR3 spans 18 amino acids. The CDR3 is CAWTVPRTGLRSGNTIYF. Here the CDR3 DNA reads TGTGCCTGGACCGTCCCCCGGACAGGGTTACGCTCTGGAAACACCATATATTTT.

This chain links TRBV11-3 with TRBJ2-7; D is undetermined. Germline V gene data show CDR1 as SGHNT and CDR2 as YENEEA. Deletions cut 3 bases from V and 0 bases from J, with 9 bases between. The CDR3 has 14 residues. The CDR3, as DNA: TGTGCCAGCAGCTTCGGACCTGGCTCCTACGAGCAGTACTTC. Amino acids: CASSFGPGSYEQYF.

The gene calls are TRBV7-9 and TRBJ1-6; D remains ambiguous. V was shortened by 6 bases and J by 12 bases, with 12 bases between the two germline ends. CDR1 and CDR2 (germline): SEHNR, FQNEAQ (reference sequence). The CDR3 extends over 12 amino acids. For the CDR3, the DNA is TGTGCCAGCAGTTCGCCCCGATTACCCCTCCACTTT. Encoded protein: CASSSPRLPLHF.

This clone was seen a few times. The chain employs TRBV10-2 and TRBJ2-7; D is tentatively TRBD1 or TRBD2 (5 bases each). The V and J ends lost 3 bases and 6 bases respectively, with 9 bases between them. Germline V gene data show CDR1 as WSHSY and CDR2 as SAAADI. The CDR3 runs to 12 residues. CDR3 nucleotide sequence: TGCGCCAGCAGTGACGAGGGGACCGAGCAGTACTTC. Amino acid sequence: CASSDEGTEQYF.

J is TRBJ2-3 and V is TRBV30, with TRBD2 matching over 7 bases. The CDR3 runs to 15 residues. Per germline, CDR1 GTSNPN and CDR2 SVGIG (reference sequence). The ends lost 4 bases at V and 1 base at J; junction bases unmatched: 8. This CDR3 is CAWTGGGRGTDTQYF. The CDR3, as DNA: TGTGCCTGGACCGGGGGAGGGAGAGGCACAGATACGCAGTATTTT.

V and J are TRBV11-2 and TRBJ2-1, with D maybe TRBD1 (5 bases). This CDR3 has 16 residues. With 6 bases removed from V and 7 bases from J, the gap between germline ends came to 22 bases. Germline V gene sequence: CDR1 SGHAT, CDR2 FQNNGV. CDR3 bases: TGTGCCAGCAGTCTTAGGGGCCTCAGCTACGTTAATGAGCAGTTCTTC. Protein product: CASSLRGLSYVNEQFF.

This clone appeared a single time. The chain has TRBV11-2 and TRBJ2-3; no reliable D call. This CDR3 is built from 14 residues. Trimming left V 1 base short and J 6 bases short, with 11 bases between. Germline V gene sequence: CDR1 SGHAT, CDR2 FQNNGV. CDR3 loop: CASSLALAADTQYF. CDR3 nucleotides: TGTGCCAGCAGCTTAGCGCTGGCTGCGGATACGCAGTATTTT.

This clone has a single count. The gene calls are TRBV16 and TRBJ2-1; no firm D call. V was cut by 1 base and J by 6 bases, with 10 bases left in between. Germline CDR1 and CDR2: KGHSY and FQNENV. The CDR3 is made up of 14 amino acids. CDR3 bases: TGTGCCAGCAGCCAATTGAGAAGCACCAATGAGCAGTTCTTC. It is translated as CASSQLRSTNEQFF.

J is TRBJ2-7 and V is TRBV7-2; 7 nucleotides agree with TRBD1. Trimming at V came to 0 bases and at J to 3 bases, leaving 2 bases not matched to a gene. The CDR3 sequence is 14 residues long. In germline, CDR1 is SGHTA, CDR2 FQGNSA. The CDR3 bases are TGTGCCAGCAGCTTAGCGGCAGGGGGCTACGAGCAGTACTTC. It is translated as CASSLAAGGYEQYF.

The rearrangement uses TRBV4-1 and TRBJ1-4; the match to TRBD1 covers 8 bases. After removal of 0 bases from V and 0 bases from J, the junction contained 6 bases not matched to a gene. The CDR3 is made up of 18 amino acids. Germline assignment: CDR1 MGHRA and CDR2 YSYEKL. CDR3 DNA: TGCGCCAGCAGCCAAGAGACAGGGGCCAGCACAACTAATGAAAAACTGTTTTTT. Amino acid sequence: CASSQETGASTTNEKLFF.

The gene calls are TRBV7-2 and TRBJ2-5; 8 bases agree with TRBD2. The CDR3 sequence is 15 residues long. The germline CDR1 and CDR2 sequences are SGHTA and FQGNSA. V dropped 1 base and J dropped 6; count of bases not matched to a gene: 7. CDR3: CASSLESGGPQTQYF. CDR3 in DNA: TGTGCCAGCAGCTTAGAGAGCGGGGGTCCGCAGACCCAGTACTTC.

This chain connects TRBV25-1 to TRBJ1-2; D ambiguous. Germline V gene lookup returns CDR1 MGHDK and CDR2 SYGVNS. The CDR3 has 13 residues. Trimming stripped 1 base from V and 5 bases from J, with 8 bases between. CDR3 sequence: CASSESGGYGYTF. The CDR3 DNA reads TGTGCCAGCAGTGAATCGGGAGGGTATGGCTACACCTTC.

The CDR3 here is CASSLATGRETQYF. CDR3 DNA sequence: TGCGCCAGCAGCTTGGCGACAGGGCGGGAGACCCAGTACTTC. The chain joins TRBV5-1 to TRBJ2-5, with TRBD1 matching over 7 bases. The germline CDR1 and CDR2 sequences are SGHRS and YFSETQ. There are 14 residues in the CDR3. The trim removed 0 bases at V and 5 bases at J, leaving 4 bases unmatched. Based on the CDR3 plus reference TRBV5-1 and TRBJ2-5, the full variable domain is KAGVTQTPRYLIKTRGQQVTLSCSPISGHRSVSWYQQTPGQGLQFLFEYFSETQRNKGNFPGRFSGRQFSNSRSEMNVSTLELGDSALYLCASSLATGRETQYFGPGTRLLVL.

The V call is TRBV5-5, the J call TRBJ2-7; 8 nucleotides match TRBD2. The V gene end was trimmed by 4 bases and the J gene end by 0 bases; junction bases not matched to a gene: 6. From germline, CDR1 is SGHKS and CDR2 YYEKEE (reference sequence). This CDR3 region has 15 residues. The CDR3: CASSVLSGNSYEQYF. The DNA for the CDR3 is TGTGCCAGCAGCGTCCTTAGCGGGAACTCCTACGAGCAGTACTTC.

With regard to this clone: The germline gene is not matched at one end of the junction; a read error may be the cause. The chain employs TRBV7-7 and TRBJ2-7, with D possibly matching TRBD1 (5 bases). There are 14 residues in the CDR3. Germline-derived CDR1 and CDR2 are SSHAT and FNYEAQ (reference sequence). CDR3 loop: CASSLAGSSYEQYF. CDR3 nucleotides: TGTGCTAGCAGCTTAGCAGGGTCGTCCTACGAGCAGTACTTC.

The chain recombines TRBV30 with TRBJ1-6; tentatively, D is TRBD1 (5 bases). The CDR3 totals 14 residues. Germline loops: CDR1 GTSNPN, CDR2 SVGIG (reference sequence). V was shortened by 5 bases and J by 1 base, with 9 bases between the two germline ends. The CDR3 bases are TGTGCCTGGGAGGGGTCATCCTATAATTCACCCCTCCACTTT. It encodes CAWEGSSYNSPLHF.

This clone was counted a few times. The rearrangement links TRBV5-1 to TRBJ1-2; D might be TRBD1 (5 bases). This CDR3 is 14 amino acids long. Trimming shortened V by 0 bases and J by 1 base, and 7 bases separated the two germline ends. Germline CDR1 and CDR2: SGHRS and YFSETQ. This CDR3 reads CASSLGDSNYGYTF. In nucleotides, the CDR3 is TGCGCCAGCAGCTTGGGCGACAGTAACTATGGCTACACCTTC.

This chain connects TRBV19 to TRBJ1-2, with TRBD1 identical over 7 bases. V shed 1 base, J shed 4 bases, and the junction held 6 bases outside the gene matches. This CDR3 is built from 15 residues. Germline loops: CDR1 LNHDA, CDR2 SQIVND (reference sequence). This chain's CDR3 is CASSIGQGVSYGYTF. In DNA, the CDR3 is TGTGCCAGTAGTATAGGGCAGGGGGTTTCCTATGGCTACACCTTC.